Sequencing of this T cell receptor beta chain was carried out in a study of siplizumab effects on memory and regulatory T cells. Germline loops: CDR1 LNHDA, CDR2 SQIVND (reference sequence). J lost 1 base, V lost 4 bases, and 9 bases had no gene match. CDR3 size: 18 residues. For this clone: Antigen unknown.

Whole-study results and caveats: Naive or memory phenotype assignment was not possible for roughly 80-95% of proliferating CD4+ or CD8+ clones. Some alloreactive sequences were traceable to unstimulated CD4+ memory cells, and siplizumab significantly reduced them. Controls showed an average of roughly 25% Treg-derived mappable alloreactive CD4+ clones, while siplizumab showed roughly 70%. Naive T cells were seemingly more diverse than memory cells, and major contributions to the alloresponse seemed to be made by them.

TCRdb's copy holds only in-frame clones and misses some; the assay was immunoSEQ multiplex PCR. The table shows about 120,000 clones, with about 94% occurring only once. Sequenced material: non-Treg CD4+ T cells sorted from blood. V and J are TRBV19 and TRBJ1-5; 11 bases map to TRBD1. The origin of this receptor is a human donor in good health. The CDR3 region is CASSRWGQGDRSNQPQHF. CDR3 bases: TGTGCCAGTAGTAGGTGGGGACAGGGGGACCGAAGCAATCAGCCCCAGCATTTT.